This section outlines one TCR beta chain sequence together with its context. Losses at the gene ends were 0 bases for V and 5 bases for J; bases not matched to a gene: 8. Looked up from germline, CDR1 is SGHRS and CDR2 is YFSETQ. The CDR3 has 15 amino acids. The data belong to a study of cytomegalovirus exposure and HLA in healthy donors. The primer mix had 60 Vbeta and 13 Jbeta primers. TCRdb's copy holds only in-frame clones and misses some; the assay was immunoSEQ multiplex PCR. The top ten hold approximately 1.8% of the sample, which has around 130,000 clones, around 78% seen once. This receptor was taken from a woman in her forties or fifties in good health and CMV-seronegative. The sample consisted of PBMCs. The chain has TRBV5-1 and TRBJ2-7; 7 bases are shared with TRBD2. DNA for the CDR3: TGCGCCAGCAGCTTGGAAACCGGGGGGATCGACGAGCAGTACTTC. As protein: CASSLETGGIDEQYF.